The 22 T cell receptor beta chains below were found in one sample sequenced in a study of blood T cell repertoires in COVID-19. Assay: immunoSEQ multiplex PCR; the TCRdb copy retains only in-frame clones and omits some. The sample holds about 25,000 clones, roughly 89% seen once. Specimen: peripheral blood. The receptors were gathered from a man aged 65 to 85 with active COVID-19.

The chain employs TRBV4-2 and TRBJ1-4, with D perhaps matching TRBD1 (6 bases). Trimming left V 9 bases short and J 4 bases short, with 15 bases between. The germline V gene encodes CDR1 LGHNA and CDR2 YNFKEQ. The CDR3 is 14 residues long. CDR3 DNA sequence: TGTGCCAGTTGCCCGACAGGTTATAATGAAAAACTGTTTTTT. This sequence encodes CASCPTGYNEKLFF.

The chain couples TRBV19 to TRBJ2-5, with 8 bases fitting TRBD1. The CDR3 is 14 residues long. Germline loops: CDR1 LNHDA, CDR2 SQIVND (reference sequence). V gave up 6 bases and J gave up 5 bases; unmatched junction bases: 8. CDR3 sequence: CASSPGTGGETQYF. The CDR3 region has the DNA TGTGCCAGTAGCCCCGGGACAGGAGGGGAGACCCAGTACTTC.

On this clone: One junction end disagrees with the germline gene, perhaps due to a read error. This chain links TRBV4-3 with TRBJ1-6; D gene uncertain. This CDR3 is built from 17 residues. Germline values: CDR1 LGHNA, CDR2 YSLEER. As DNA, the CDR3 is TGCGCCAGCAGCCAAGTTTTGAGCGATCACTATTATTCACCCCTCCACTTT. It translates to CASSQVLSDHYYSPLHF.

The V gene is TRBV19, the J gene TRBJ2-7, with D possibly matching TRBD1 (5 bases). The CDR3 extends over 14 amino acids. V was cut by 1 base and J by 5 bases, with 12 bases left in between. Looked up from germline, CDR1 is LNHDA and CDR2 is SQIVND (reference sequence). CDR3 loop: CASSIAGHSHEQYF. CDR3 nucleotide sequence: TGTGCCAGTAGTATAGCTGGACATTCCCACGAGCAGTACTTC.

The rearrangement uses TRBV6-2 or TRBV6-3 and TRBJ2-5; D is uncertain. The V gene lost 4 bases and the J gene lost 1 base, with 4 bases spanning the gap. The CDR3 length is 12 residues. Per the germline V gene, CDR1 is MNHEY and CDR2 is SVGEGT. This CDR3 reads CASSFSQETQYF. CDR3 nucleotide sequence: TGTGCCAGCAGTTTCAGCCAAGAGACCCAGTACTTC.

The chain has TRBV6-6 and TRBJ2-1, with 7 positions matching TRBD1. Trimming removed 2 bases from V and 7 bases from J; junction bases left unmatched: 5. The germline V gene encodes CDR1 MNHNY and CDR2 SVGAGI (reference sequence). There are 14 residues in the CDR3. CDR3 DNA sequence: TGTGCCAGCAGTTACGGGACAGAAACAAATGAGCAGTTCTTC. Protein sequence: CASSYGTETNEQFF.

The CDR3 sequence is CASSTTWNEQFF. The CDR3 bases are TGTGCCAGCAGCACGACTTGGAATGAGCAGTTCTTC. J is TRBJ2-1 and V is TRBV11-2; D uncertain. This CDR3 contains 12 residues. The V end lost 5 bases, the J end lost 7 bases, and 9 bases lay between the germline ends. In germline, CDR1 is SGHAT, CDR2 FQNNGV.

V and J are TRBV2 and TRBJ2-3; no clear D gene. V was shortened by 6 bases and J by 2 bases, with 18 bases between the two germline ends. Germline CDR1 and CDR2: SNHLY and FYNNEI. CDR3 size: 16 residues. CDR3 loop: CASSALELANTDTQYF. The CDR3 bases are TGTGCCAGCAGCGCTCTGGAGCTTGCTAACACAGATACGCAGTATTTT.

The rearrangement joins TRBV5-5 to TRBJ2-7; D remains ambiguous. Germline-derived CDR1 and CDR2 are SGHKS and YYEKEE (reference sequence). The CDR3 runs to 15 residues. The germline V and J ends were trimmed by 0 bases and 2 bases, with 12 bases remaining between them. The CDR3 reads CASSLAGFTTYEQYF. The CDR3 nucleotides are TGTGCCAGCAGCTTGGCCGGGTTCACCACCTACGAGCAGTACTTC.

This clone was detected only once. Here the CDR3 reads CASSGRGGQRDTQYF. CDR3 nucleotide sequence: TGTGCCAGCAGTGGACGGGGGGGCCAACGGGATACGCAGTATTTT. This chain connects TRBV2 to TRBJ2-3; 8 nucleotides line up with TRBD2. Germline V lookup: CDR1 SNHLY, CDR2 FYNNEI. The CDR3 covers 15 residues. Losses at the gene ends were 4 bases for V and 6 bases for J; bases not matched to a gene: 9.

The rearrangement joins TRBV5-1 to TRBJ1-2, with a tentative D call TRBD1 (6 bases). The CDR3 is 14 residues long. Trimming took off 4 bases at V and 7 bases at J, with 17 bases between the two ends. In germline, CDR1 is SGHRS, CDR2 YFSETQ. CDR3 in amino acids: CASSPRTVSSGYTF. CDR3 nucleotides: TGCGCCAGCAGCCCCCGGACAGTCAGCAGTGGCTACACCTTC.

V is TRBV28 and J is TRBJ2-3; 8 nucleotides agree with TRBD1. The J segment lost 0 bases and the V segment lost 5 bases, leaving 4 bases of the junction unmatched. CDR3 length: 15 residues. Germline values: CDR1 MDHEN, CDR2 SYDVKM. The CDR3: CASSAGTGSTDTQYF. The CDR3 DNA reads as TGTGCCAGCAGTGCCGGGACAGGAAGCACAGATACGCAGTATTTT. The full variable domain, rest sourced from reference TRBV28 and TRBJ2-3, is DVKVTQSSRYLVKRTGEKVFLECVQDMDHENMFWYRQDPGLGLRLIYFSYDVKMKEKGDIPEGYSVSREKKERFSLILESASTNQTSMYLCASSAGTGSTDTQYFGPGTRLTVL.

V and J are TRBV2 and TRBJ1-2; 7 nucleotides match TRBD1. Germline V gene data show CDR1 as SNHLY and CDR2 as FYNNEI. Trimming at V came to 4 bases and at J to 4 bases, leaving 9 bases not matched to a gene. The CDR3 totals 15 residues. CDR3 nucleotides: TGTGCCAGCAGTGTGACTACAGGGGAAGTCTATGGCTACACCTTC. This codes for CASSVTTGEVYGYTF.

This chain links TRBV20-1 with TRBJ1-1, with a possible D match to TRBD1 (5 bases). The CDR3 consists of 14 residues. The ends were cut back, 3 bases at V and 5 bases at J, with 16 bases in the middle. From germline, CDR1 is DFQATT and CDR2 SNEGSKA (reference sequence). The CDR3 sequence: CSASILGRGTEAFF. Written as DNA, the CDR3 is TGCAGTGCTAGTATTCTGGGGCGCGGTACTGAAGCTTTCTTT.

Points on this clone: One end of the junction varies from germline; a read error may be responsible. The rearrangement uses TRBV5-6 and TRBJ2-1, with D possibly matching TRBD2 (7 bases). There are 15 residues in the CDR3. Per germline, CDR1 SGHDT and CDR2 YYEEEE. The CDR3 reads CASRLGGRQYNEQFF. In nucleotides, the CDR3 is TGTGCCAGCAGGTTGGGGGGGCGGCAGTACAATGAGCAGTTCTTC.

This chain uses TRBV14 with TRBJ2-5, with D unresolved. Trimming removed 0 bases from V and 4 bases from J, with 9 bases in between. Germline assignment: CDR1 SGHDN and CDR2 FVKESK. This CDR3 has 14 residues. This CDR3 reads CASSQDMAAETQYF. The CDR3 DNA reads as TGTGCCAGCAGCCAAGATATGGCCGCAGAGACCCAGTACTTC.

The CDR3 DNA is TGTGCCAGCAGTTTTTGGCGGGGCTACACCTTC. It encodes CASSFWRGYTF. The genes are TRBV12-3 or TRBV12-4 and TRBJ1-2, with D hard to call. This CDR3 comprises 11 residues. V gave up 3 bases and J gave up 8 bases, with 7 bases separating them.

The CDR3 DNA follows: TGTGCCAGCTCAATATCTGGTGAGGGAACTTACGAGCAGTACTTC. This gives the protein CASSISGEGTYEQYF. This chain uses TRBV18 with TRBJ2-7, with D possibly matching TRBD2 (5 bases). Trimming cost V 5 bases and J 4 bases, with 18 bases left between them. The CDR3 has 15 amino acids. The germline V gene has CDR1 KGHSH and CDR2 LQKENI.

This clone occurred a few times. CDR3 in amino acids: CASSLVNHRVHNEKLFF. The CDR3 bases are TGTGCCAGCAGCTTAGTCAATCACAGAGTACATAATGAAAAACTGTTTTTT. The chain recombines TRBV7-9 with TRBJ1-4; D not resolved. The CDR3 runs to 17 residues. V lost 1 base, J lost 4 bases, and 16 bases lay in between. Looked up from germline, CDR1 is SEHNR and CDR2 is FQNEAQ (reference sequence).

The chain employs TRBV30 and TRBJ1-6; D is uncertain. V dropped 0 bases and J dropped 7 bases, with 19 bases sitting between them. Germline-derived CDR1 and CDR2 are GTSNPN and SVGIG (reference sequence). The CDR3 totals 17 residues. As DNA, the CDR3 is TGTGCCTGGAGTGTGGCAGGTTTGAAACCCTTCAATTCACCCCTCCACTTT. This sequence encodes CAWSVAGLKPFNSPLHF.

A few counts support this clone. The DNA of the CDR3 is TGTGCCAGCAGCGATCGGAGACAGGAGCGCTCCTACGAGCAGTACTTC. Protein sequence: CASSDRRQERSYEQYF. The chain has TRBV5-4 and TRBJ2-7; D perhaps matches TRBD1 (6 bases). Per germline, CDR1 SGHNT and CDR2 YYREEE (reference sequence). Between the trimmed V and J ends, which lost 4 bases and 0 bases, there was a span of 17 bases. There are 16 residues in the CDR3.

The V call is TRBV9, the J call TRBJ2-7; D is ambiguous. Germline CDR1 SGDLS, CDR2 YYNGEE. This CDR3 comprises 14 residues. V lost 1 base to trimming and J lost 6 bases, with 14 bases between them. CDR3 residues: CASSVLENSGEQYF. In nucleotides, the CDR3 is TGTGCCAGCAGCGTACTGGAGAATTCGGGCGAGCAGTACTTC.